These 29 T cell receptor beta chains were all obtained from the same sample, sequenced in a study of vaccination and CD4 T cells after COVID-19 (dated by TCRdb to about 2022). The library was prepared using PCR. Sequencing was carried out with an Illumina iSeq 100. TCRdb's own reprocessing of the public reads used fastp at Q25 and MiXCR and kept productive beta chains. Each entry is one CDR3 protein sequence, shown with its most common DNA and genes. The sample has 12,000 to 15,000 distinct CDR3 sequences on record, 65% to 70% of them singletons. The ten largest account for approximately 1% of the sample. Here the sequenced sample was CD4+ T cells from blood, taken after SARS-CoV-2 vaccination. The source of these receptors is a human donor who had recovered from COVID-19.

The gene calls are TRBV20-1 and TRBJ1-2, with TRBD1 matching 10 bases. CDR3 length equals 15 residues. The V gene end was trimmed by 3 bases and the J gene end by 5 bases; junction bases not matched to a gene: 9. Germline V lookup: CDR1 DFQATT, CDR2 SNEGSKA (reference sequence). The CDR3 sequence is CSASGTGAPWYGYTF. In DNA form, the CDR3 reads TGCAGTGCTAGTGGGACAGGGGCTCCTTGGTATGGCTACACCTTC.

This chain connects TRBV7-3 to TRBJ2-1; D possibly corresponds to TRBD2 (6 bases). The CDR3 sequence is 15 residues long. Germline CDR1 and CDR2: SGHTA and FQGTGA. V lost 2 bases and J lost 0, with 8 bases in between. The CDR3 DNA reads as TGTGCCAGCAGCTTACGGGGGAACTCCTACAATGAGCAGTTCTTC. Its protein product is CASSLRGNSYNEQFF. Variable domain in full (rest from reference TRBV7-3 and TRBJ2-1): GAGVSQTPSNKVTEKGKYVELRCDPISGHTALYWYRQSLGQGPEFLIYFQGTGAADDSGLPNDRFFAVRPEGSVSTLKIQRTERGDSAVYLCASSLRGNSYNEQFFGPGTRLTVL.

This clonotype came up once. The chain uses TRBV2 and TRBJ1-2, with TRBD1 matching 8 bases. With 5 bases clipped from V and 2 bases from J, the junction kept 4 bases outside the gene matches. The CDR3 extends over 14 amino acids. The germline V gene has CDR1 SNHLY and CDR2 FYNNEI. In DNA, the CDR3 is TGTGCCAGCAGTCGACAGGGGTTGAACTATGGCTACACCTTC. Its translation: CASSRQGLNYGYTF.

The chain employs TRBV7-2 and TRBJ2-5; no firm D call. The CDR3 has 13 residues. CDR1 is SGHTA and CDR2 is FQGNSA in the germline V gene. The V gene lost 3 bases and the J gene lost 5 bases, with 10 bases spanning the gap. The CDR3 protein is CASSFLIQETQYF. As DNA, the CDR3 is TGTGCCAGCAGCTTTTTGATTCAGGAGACCCAGTACTTC.

Notes on this clonotype: The junction and the germline gene differ at one end; a read error may be behind it. J is TRBJ2-1 and V is TRBV7-1, with a tentative D call TRBD2 (6 bases). TRBV7-1 carries the ORF label, with uncertain function. There are 15 residues in the CDR3. The CDR3 spells CASSPAGGSYNEQFF. CDR3 DNA sequence: TGTGCCAGCAGCCCAGCGGGTGGGAGTTACAATGAGCAGTTCTTC.

The genes are TRBV12-3 or TRBV12-4 and TRBJ2-2; TRBD1 agrees at 10 bases. The length of the CDR3 is 13 residues. V shed 6 bases and J 10 bases; nucleotides not matched to a gene: 5. The CDR3 DNA is TGTGCCAGCAGGGGGACAGGGGACGCGGAGCTGTTTTTT. It is translated as CASRGTGDAELFF.

The chain has TRBV7-9 and TRBJ2-7; no firm D call. Germline assignment: CDR1 SEHNR and CDR2 FQNEAQ (reference sequence). This CDR3 region has 10 residues. V was trimmed by 5 bases and J by 5 bases, leaving 4 bases between them. CDR3 in DNA: TGTGCCAGCAGCGGGAACGAGCAGTACTTC. It yields the protein CASSGNEQYF. The full variable domain, rest sourced from reference TRBV7-9 and TRBJ2-7, is DTGVSQNPRHKITKRGQNVTFRCDPISEHNRLYWYRQTLGQGPEFLTYFQNEAQLEKSRLLSDRFSAERPKGSFSTLEIQRTEQGDSAMYLCASSGNEQYFGPGTRLTVT.

This sequence joins TRBV20-1 and TRBJ2-1, with 9 bases lining up with TRBD1. V shed 1 base, J shed 8 bases, and the junction held 9 bases outside the gene matches. The V gene's germline CDR1 is DFQATT and CDR2 SNEGSKA (reference sequence). The CDR3 runs 15 residues. The CDR3 region is CSARGFDRGWDEQFF. The CDR3 DNA sequence: TGCAGTGCTAGAGGGTTTGACAGGGGGTGGGATGAGCAGTTCTTC.

In its sample, this clonotype was seen a few times. V gene TRBV27 combines with J gene TRBJ2-7; 8 positions match TRBD1. V gave up 6 bases and J gave up 5 bases; unmatched junction bases: 12. The CDR3 consists of 15 residues. CDR1 MNHEY and CDR2 SMNVEV come from the germline V gene (reference sequence). The CDR3 region is CASSRTPGTGHEQYF. The CDR3 DNA follows: TGTGCCAGCAGCAGAACCCCCGGGACAGGCCACGAGCAGTACTTC.

The chain combines TRBV20-1 with TRBJ1-1; perhaps TRBD1 as D (5 bases). Between the trimmed V and J ends, which lost 3 bases and 5 bases, there was a span of 19 bases. This CDR3 comprises 15 residues. Germline CDR1 is DFQATT and CDR2 is SNEGSKA (reference sequence). The CDR3 bases are TGCAGTGCTAGGACCTGGGGCGATGTTAAGACTGAAGCTTTCTTT. Protein product: CSARTWGDVKTEAFF.

The V and J genes are TRBV12-3 or TRBV12-4 and TRBJ1-2, with D uncertain. The CDR3 spans 12 residues. Deletions cut 6 bases from V and 2 bases from J, with 7 bases between. CDR3 DNA: TGTGCCAGCAGCCAGGCAAACTATGGCTACACCTTC. Translation: CASSQANYGYTF.

V and J are TRBV20-1 and TRBJ2-7, with D perhaps matching TRBD2 (5 bases). The V and J ends lost 2 bases and 3 bases respectively, with 20 bases between them. Germline values: CDR1 DFQATT, CDR2 SNEGSKA (reference sequence). The CDR3 sequence is 16 residues long. The CDR3 region is CSARRPFLGLIYEQYF. As DNA, the CDR3 is TGCAGTGCTAGACGACCTTTTCTAGGACTGATCTACGAGCAGTACTTC.

The chain uses TRBV19 and TRBJ1-2; D perhaps matches TRBD1 (5 bases). Trimming removed 5 bases at V and 7 bases at J, with 17 bases between. The CDR3 extends over 14 amino acids. Germline V gene lookup returns CDR1 LNHDA and CDR2 SQIVND (reference sequence). The CDR3 here is CASSQQDAFRGYTF. The CDR3 coding sequence is TGTGCCAGTAGTCAACAGGACGCCTTTCGTGGCTACACCTTC.

V usage is TRBV6-1 and J usage is TRBJ2-3; possibly TRBD1 for D (5 bases). Trimming pared 4 bases from V and 3 bases from J, leaving 14 bases between. This CDR3 has 15 amino acids. Germline CDR1 reads MNHNS; CDR2 reads SASEGT. CDR3 sequence reads: CASSAFLRGTDTQYF. The CDR3 nucleotides are TGTGCCAGCAGTGCATTCTTAAGGGGTACAGATACGCAGTATTTT.

There are a few counts of this clonotype. The genes are TRBV20-1 and TRBJ2-2; 11 nucleotides align to TRBD2. The J segment lost 4 bases and the V segment lost 3 bases, leaving 4 bases of the junction unmatched. Germline-derived CDR1 and CDR2 are DFQATT and SNEGSKA (reference sequence). The CDR3 contains 15 residues. This CDR3 reads CSASLAGGVTGELFF. The CDR3 nucleotides are TGCAGTGCTAGTTTAGCGGGAGGGGTCACCGGGGAGCTGTTTTTT.

This clonotype showed up just a few times. The chain combines TRBV7-2 with TRBJ2-5, with D unclear. The V end lost 2 bases, the J end lost 5 bases, and 9 bases lay between the germline ends. Per germline, CDR1 SGHTA and CDR2 FQGNSA. The CDR3 is 13 amino acids. The DNA of the CDR3 is TGTGCCAGCAGCTTACAGTTTCGGGAGACCCAGTACTTC. It specifies CASSLQFRETQYF. Using reference TRBV7-2 and TRBJ2-5 for the parts outside the CDR3, the full variable domain is GAGVSQSPSNKVTEKGKDVELRCDPISGHTALYWYRQSLGQGLEFLIYFQGNSAPDKSGLPSDRFSAERTGGSVSTLTIQRTQQEDSAVYLCASSLQFRETQYFGPGTRLLVL.

The rearrangement links TRBV6-1 to TRBJ1-2; TRBD1 matches 9 bases. The CDR3 is made up of 14 amino acids. V lost 6 bases and J lost 4; bases outside the gene matches: 6. From germline, CDR1 is MNHNS and CDR2 SASEGT. CDR3 DNA sequence: TGTGCCAGCAGCCGGGACAGGGAAGGCTATGGCTACACCTTC. It yields the protein CASSRDREGYGYTF.

This clonotype showed up just a few times. This rearrangement joins TRBV6-1 to TRBJ1-1, with no clear D. The CDR3 has 15 residues. CDR1 is MNHNS, CDR2 SASEGT, per germline. V lost 5 bases and J lost 8, with 21 bases in between. CDR3 residues: CASSRPSGVPPEAFF. The CDR3 coding sequence is TGTGCCAGCAGTCGACCTAGTGGAGTACCACCCGAAGCTTTCTTT.

V and J are TRBV7-6 and TRBJ2-2, with a weak D call TRBD2 (5 bases). Germline assignment: CDR1 SGHVS and CDR2 FNYEAQ. CDR3 length: 16 amino acids. V was shortened by 2 bases and J by 0 bases, with 10 bases between the two germline ends. For the CDR3, the DNA is TGTGCCAGCAGCTTACGGTCGGACTCGAACACCGGGGAGCTGTTTTTT. This sequence encodes CASSLRSDSNTGELFF.

The gene calls are TRBV20-1 and TRBJ2-7; 8 bases map to TRBD1. The CDR3 consists of 16 residues. Germline CDR1 and CDR2: DFQATT and SNEGSKA (reference sequence). V lost 3 bases to trimming and J lost 1 base; unmatched junction nucleotides: 11. As DNA, the CDR3 is TGCAGTGCTAGGGGGACAGGAGGTGGAGGGTCCTACGAGCAGTACTTC. Translating gives CSARGTGGGGSYEQYF.

The chain uses TRBV7-8 and TRBJ2-6; D is perhaps TRBD1 (6 bases). Between the trimmed V and J ends, which lost 8 bases and 4 bases, there was a span of 9 bases. Germline V lookup: CDR1 SGHVS, CDR2 FQNEAQ. This CDR3 is built from 13 residues. CDR3: CASAGVGANVLTF. The CDR3 DNA reads as TGTGCCAGCGCAGGGGTCGGGGCCAACGTCCTGACTTTC.

The V and J genes are TRBV28 and TRBJ1-1; weak D call: TRBD1 (5 bases). V lost 7 bases and J 8 bases, leaving 23 bases between the germline ends. The CDR3 has 15 residues. CDR1 MDHEN and CDR2 SYDVKM come from the germline V gene. For the CDR3, the DNA is TGTGCCAGCAACGTACTCCCGGGACCCCCGAGGGAAGCTTTCTTT. It is translated as CASNVLPGPPREAFF.

The chain combines TRBV20-1 with TRBJ2-3; 11 nucleotides match TRBD2. J was trimmed by 4 bases and V by 0 bases; bases with no gene match: 6. The CDR3 consists of 16 residues. Germline V gene lookup returns CDR1 DFQATT and CDR2 SNEGSKA (reference sequence). The CDR3 loop reads CSARDYTSGSADTQYF. The CDR3 bases are TGCAGTGCTAGAGACTATACTAGCGGGAGTGCAGATACGCAGTATTTT.

V usage is TRBV7-2 and J usage is TRBJ1-6; 10 bases align to TRBD1. Germline V CDR1 and CDR2: SGHTA, FQGNSA. There are 17 residues in the CDR3. With 1 base clipped from V and 14 bases from J, the junction kept 14 bases outside the gene matches. The CDR3 protein is CASSLDFGTGAIGALHF. CDR3 sequence (DNA): TGTGCCAGCAGCTTAGATTTTGGGACAGGGGCCATAGGGGCCCTCCACTTT.

The chain is built from TRBV19 and TRBJ1-1; D uncertain. Germline CDR1 and CDR2: LNHDA and SQIVND (reference sequence). Trimming took 2 bases from V and 1 from J, leaving 11 bases between them. The CDR3 consists of 15 residues. In DNA form, the CDR3 reads TGTGCCAGTAGTATACTATTCGCAAAGAACACTGAAGCTTTCTTT. Its protein is CASSILFAKNTEAFF.

This clonotype has just one count. The chain employs TRBV7-2 and TRBJ2-2; 7 nucleotides line up with TRBD2. This CDR3 comprises 15 residues. Looked up from germline, CDR1 is SGHTA and CDR2 is FQGNSA. J lost 6 bases, V lost 1 base, and 5 bases had no gene match. Here the CDR3 DNA reads TGTGCCAGCAGCTTAGAGGGTGGACTAGCCGGGGAGCTGTTTTTT. This gives the protein CASSLEGGLAGELFF.

V gene TRBV28 combines with J gene TRBJ2-4; 7 bases match TRBD2. V trimming: 11 bases; J trimming: 5 bases; junction bases outside the gene matches: 6. The CDR3 totals 12 residues. Germline lookup yields CDR1 MDHEN and CDR2 SYDVKM. In nucleotides, the CDR3 is TGTGCCGCTGGGACTACCCAAAACATTCAGTACTTC. Translation gives CAAGTTQNIQYF.

The rearrangement joins TRBV20-1 to TRBJ1-5; D is ambiguous. The CDR3 loop spans 14 amino acids. V lost 0 bases to trimming and J lost 2 bases, with 8 bases between them. Germline CDR1 and CDR2: DFQATT and SNEGSKA (reference sequence). The CDR3 sequence: CSARDPEGNQPQHF. The DNA for the CDR3 is TGCAGTGCTAGAGATCCCGAAGGCAATCAGCCCCAGCATTTT.

This clonotype turned up a few times. The gene calls are TRBV2 and TRBJ2-5; D not resolved. CDR3 length: 13 amino acids. The V and J ends lost 4 bases and 3 bases respectively, with 9 bases between them. Germline V CDR1 and CDR2: SNHLY, FYNNEI. The DNA of the CDR3 is TGTGCCAGCAGTGGGCAGATTGAAGAGACCCAGTACTTC. Its protein is CASSGQIEETQYF.